These 27 T cell receptor beta chains came from one sample sequenced in a study of blood T cell repertoires in COVID-19. Sequencing was performed with immunoSEQ multiplex PCR; in TCRdb, only in-frame clones are kept and a portion is missing. The top ten clones hold around 0.92% of a sample with some 450,000 clones, over 85% of them seen once. Sequencing was done on a sample of peripheral blood. The receptors originated from a man between 18 and 29 years old with COVID-19, enrolled during active disease.

This clone was seen a single time. V usage is TRBV29-1 and J usage is TRBJ2-7; D is uncertain. CDR1 is SQVTM and CDR2 is ANQGSEA in the germline V gene. This CDR3 has 11 residues. V dropped 3 bases and J dropped 7 bases, with 10 bases sitting between them. The CDR3 region has the DNA TGCAGCGTTGATGTAGAGTTTGAGCAGTACTTC. This sequence encodes CSVDVEFEQYF.

In DNA, the CDR3 is TGCAGCGTCCAGGGGTTTAGCACTGAAGCTTTCTTT. Its translation is CSVQGFSTEAFF. This sequence joins TRBV29-1 and TRBJ1-1; perhaps TRBD1 as D (6 bases). There are 12 residues in the CDR3. V lost 6 bases, J lost 4 bases, and 12 bases lay in between. Germline V gene lookup returns CDR1 SQVTM and CDR2 ANQGSEA.

The chain combines TRBV18 with TRBJ2-5; the D gene is possibly TRBD1 (7 bases). Germline assignment: CDR1 KGHSH and CDR2 LQKENI. This CDR3 is 14 amino acids long. Trimming took off 3 bases at V and 5 bases at J, with 13 bases between the two ends. As DNA, the CDR3 is TGTGCCAGCTCACCGACAGGGAGCGGGGAGACCCAGTACTTC. Translated: CASSPTGSGETQYF.

This chain links TRBV3-1 (or the pseudogene TRBV3-2) with TRBJ1-2; D is unresolved. Germline V gene sequence: CDR1 LGHDT, CDR2 YNNKEL (reference sequence). This CDR3 has 16 residues. V was pared by 3 bases and J by 5 bases, with 19 bases between. The CDR3: CASSHHRDRITYGYTF. CDR3 coding DNA: TGTGCCAGCAGCCACCATCGGGATAGGATAACATATGGCTACACCTTC.

This chain uses TRBV6-6 with TRBJ1-3, with D unclear. Germline CDR1 and CDR2: MNHNY and SVGAGI (reference sequence). This CDR3 comprises 15 residues. V was shortened by 7 bases and J by 0 bases, with 13 bases between the two germline ends. CDR3 residues: CASNAGSYSGNTIYF. The CDR3 bases are TGTGCCAGCAATGCCGGGTCTTACTCTGGAAACACCATATATTTT.

This chain joins TRBV3-1 (or the pseudogene TRBV3-2) and TRBJ1-1, with a weak D call TRBD1 (6 bases). The V and J ends lost 4 bases and 4 bases respectively, with 7 bases between them. In germline, CDR1 is LGHDT, CDR2 YNNKEL (reference sequence). The CDR3 has 12 residues. CDR3 amino acids: CASSLRGTEAFF. Here the CDR3 DNA reads TGTGCCAGCAGCCTCAGGGGCACTGAAGCTTTCTTT.

This clone occurred once. The J gene is TRBJ1-1, the V gene TRBV19, with 9 nucleotides matching TRBD1. Germline-derived CDR1 and CDR2 are LNHDA and SQIVND (reference sequence). The CDR3 sequence is 15 residues long. With V trimmed by 5 bases and J by 2 bases, 6 bases remained unmatched. CDR3 nucleotide sequence: TGTGCCAGTAGTGTGGGACAGGGAATAAACACTGAAGCTTTCTTT. It is translated as CASSVGQGINTEAFF. The entire variable domain, with the rest obtained from reference TRBV19 and TRBJ1-1, is as follows: DGGITQSPKYLFRKEGQNVTLSCEQNLNHDAMYWYRQDPGQGLRLIYYSQIVNDFQKGDIAEGYSVSREKKESFPLTVTSAQKNPTAFYLCASSVGQGINTEAFFGQGTRLTVV.

The chain carries TRBV5-4 and TRBJ2-1; 13 bases are shared with TRBD2. CDR1 is SGHNT, CDR2 YYREEE, per germline (reference sequence). Trimming removed 3 bases from V and 9 bases from J; junction bases left unmatched: 6. The CDR3 is made up of 15 amino acids. CDR3 protein: CASSSGLAGAGEQFF. The CDR3 coding sequence is TGTGCCAGCAGCTCCGGACTAGCGGGAGCGGGTGAGCAGTTCTTC.

V and J are TRBV21-1 and TRBJ2-1; the table's D call, TRBD1, was not checked against the DNA. TRBV21-1 is a known pseudogene. The CDR3 loop spans 15 amino acids. The CDR3 DNA sequence: TGTGCCAGCAGTGACCGAGGGGGCCGGGACAATGAGCAGTTCTTC. This codes for CASSDRGGRDNEQFF.

This clone showed up just once. This chain uses TRBV5-4 with TRBJ2-2; D gene unclear. Trimming shortened V by 5 bases and J by 0 bases, and 5 bases separated the two germline ends. The CDR3 is 13 amino acids. CDR1 is SGHNT and CDR2 is YYREEE in the germline V gene (reference sequence). CDR3 sequence: CASRRANTGELFF. In DNA form, the CDR3 reads TGTGCCAGCAGGCGAGCGAACACCGGGGAGCTGTTTTTT.

The chain employs TRBV18 and TRBJ1-1; 9 positions match TRBD1. There are 15 residues in the CDR3. Germline CDR1 KGHSH, CDR2 LQKENI. V shed 3 bases and J 5 bases; nucleotides not matched to a gene: 7. CDR3 protein: CASSPTTGGVTEAFF. The CDR3 bases are TGTGCCAGCTCACCCACGACAGGGGGGGTGACTGAAGCTTTCTTT.

V usage is TRBV12-3 or TRBV12-4 and J usage is TRBJ2-4; possible D gene TRBD2, 6 bases. Trimming shortened V by 6 bases and J by 9 bases, and 15 bases separated the two germline ends. This CDR3 is 13 amino acids long. In DNA, the CDR3 is TGTGCCAGCAGCCCCTCTCGGGGGAGCATTCAGTACTTC. Translating it yields CASSPSRGSIQYF.

The rearrangement links TRBV7-2 to TRBJ2-7, with D perhaps TRBD2 (5 bases). Germline V gene sequence: CDR1 SGHTA, CDR2 FQGNSA. Trimming shortened V by 1 base and J by 0 bases, and 10 bases separated the two germline ends. This CDR3 has 15 residues. The CDR3 DNA is TGTGCCAGCAGCTTAGGGTCGGGAAACTCCTACGAGCAGTACTTC. Its protein product is CASSLGSGNSYEQYF.

This clone was counted a single time. The rearrangement uses TRBV18 and TRBJ1-5, with D possibly TRBD1 on 5 matching bases. V was clipped by 2 bases and J by 5 bases, with 10 bases between them. This CDR3 is 14 amino acids long. Germline V gives CDR1 KGHSH, CDR2 LQKENI. Written as DNA, the CDR3 is TGTGCCAGCTCACCAGGTGGGGCTGATCAGCCCCAGCATTTT. This encodes CASSPGGADQPQHF.

The chain couples TRBV19 to TRBJ2-1; D is uncertain. The CDR3 contains 14 residues. Germline CDR1 is LNHDA and CDR2 is SQIVND (reference sequence). V was pared by 3 bases and J by 7 bases, with 13 bases between. CDR3 sequence (DNA): TGTGCCAGTAGTATCTCTCAGACTTTAAATGAGCAGTTCTTC. Translating it yields CASSISQTLNEQFF.

This chain links TRBV3-1 (or the pseudogene TRBV3-2) with TRBJ1-6; D is unresolved. Between the trimmed V and J ends, which lost 0 bases and 10 bases, there was a span of 16 bases. Germline V CDR1 and CDR2: LGHDT, YNNKEL (reference sequence). The CDR3 length is 16 residues. CDR3 protein: CASSQDQFYGGSPLHF. The CDR3 DNA sequence: TGTGCCAGCAGCCAAGATCAGTTCTATGGAGGGTCACCCCTCCACTTT.

The chain employs TRBV7-8 and TRBJ1-3; D gene unclear. CDR1 is SGHVS, CDR2 FQNEAQ, per germline. The length of the CDR3 is 18 residues. V was pared by 0 bases and J by 0 bases, with 15 bases between. The CDR3 DNA sequence: TGTGCCAGCAGCTTAGCGCTCGAAGTAAGGAGCTCTGGAAACACCATATATTTT. Its translation: CASSLALEVRSSGNTIYF.

The chain combines TRBV25-1 with TRBJ2-5; D unresolved. This CDR3 contains 10 residues. Per germline, CDR1 MGHDK and CDR2 SYGVNS. V was shortened by 9 bases and J by 5 bases, with 7 bases between the two germline ends. The CDR3 reads CASSRETQYF. DNA for the CDR3: TGTGCCAGTAGTCGGGAGACCCAGTACTTC.

V usage is TRBV20-1 and J usage is TRBJ2-2; D may be TRBD2 (6 bases). Trimming took 3 bases from V and 3 from J, leaving 11 bases between them. Germline V lookup: CDR1 DFQATT, CDR2 SNEGSKA (reference sequence). The CDR3 length is 14 residues. The CDR3 coding sequence is TGCAGTGCTAGTCGGGGAGGTGACACCGGGGAGCTGTTTTTT. Encoded protein: CSASRGGDTGELFF.

V gene TRBV5-4 combines with J gene TRBJ2-7; perhaps TRBD2 as D (6 bases). The CDR3 contains 14 residues. Trimming took off 2 bases at V and 4 bases at J, with 13 bases between the two ends. CDR1 and CDR2 from the germline V gene are SGHNT and YYREEE (reference sequence). CDR3: CASSLRGGEYEQYF. The CDR3 nucleotides read TGTGCCAGCAGCTTACGCGGAGGGGAGTACGAGCAGTACTTC.

The count of this clone is one. The genes are TRBV27 and TRBJ1-4, with 8 bases aligning to TRBD1. CDR3 length equals 16 residues. Per the germline V gene, CDR1 is MNHEY and CDR2 is SMNVEV (reference sequence). Trimming removed 1 base from V and 6 bases from J; junction bases left unmatched: 7. The DNA of the CDR3 is TGTGCCAGCAGTTTATGGGCAGGGGGCGCGGATGAAAAACTGTTTTTT. Residues: CASSLWAGGADEKLFF.

This clone was seen just once. The V gene is TRBV3-1 (or the pseudogene TRBV3-2), the J gene TRBJ2-7; 11 nucleotides align to TRBD2. Unmatched junction bases numbered 9, after V lost 1 base and J lost 7 bases. Germline V gene lookup returns CDR1 LGHDT and CDR2 YNNKEL (reference sequence). The CDR3 length is 16 residues. CDR3 in DNA: TGTGCCAGCAGCCAAGCCGGGACTAGCGGAGAGGGGGAGCAGTACTTC. The encoded protein is CASSQAGTSGEGEQYF.

The V and J genes are TRBV5-6 and TRBJ1-1; 7 bases map to TRBD1. This CDR3 is 16 amino acids long. J gave up 5 bases and V 5 bases, and 15 bases lay outside the gene matches. The germline V gene encodes CDR1 SGHDT and CDR2 YYEEEE. The CDR3 DNA is TGTGCCAGCAGATCTGACAGGGCCCTAAGTGGGACTGAAGCTTTCTTT. Amino acid sequence: CASRSDRALSGTEAFF.

CDR3: CASSLARLNENIQYF. The CDR3 nucleotides are TGTGCCAGCAGCTTAGCGCGGCTAAACGAAAACATTCAGTACTTC. V gene TRBV7-8 combines with J gene TRBJ2-4; D is uncertain. V was trimmed by 0 bases and J by 5 bases, leaving 11 bases between them. The CDR3 totals 15 residues. From germline, CDR1 is SGHVS and CDR2 FQNEAQ.

The CDR3 sequence is CASSLGGYNEQYF. The CDR3 coding sequence is TGTGCCAGCAGCTTAGGAGGGTACAACGAGCAGTACTTC. The chain carries TRBV5-4 and TRBJ2-7, with TRBD2 as a possible D gene (6 bases). This CDR3 comprises 13 residues. V was cut by 2 bases and J by 5 bases, with 11 bases left in between. The germline V gene encodes CDR1 SGHNT and CDR2 YYREEE (reference sequence).

The chain employs TRBV30 and TRBJ1-1; D is unresolved. The V end lost 6 bases, the J end lost 4 bases, and 21 bases lay between the germline ends. Germline CDR1 GTSNPN, CDR2 SVGIG (reference sequence). This CDR3 comprises 15 residues. The CDR3 bases are TGTGCCTGCTCGAGGGTTGGGTCGGGCGGCACTGAAGCTTTCTTT. Translated: CACSRVGSGGTEAFF. Complete variable domain (other parts from reference TRBV30 and TRBJ1-1): SQTIHQWPATLVQPVGSPLSLECTVEGTSNPNLYWYRQAAGRGLQLLFYSVGIGQISSEVPQNLSASRPQDRQFILSSKKLLLSDSGFYLCACSRVGSGGTEAFFGQGTRLTVV.

The chain combines TRBV9 with TRBJ2-3, with 10 bases identical to TRBD2. V lost 4 bases and J lost 7; bases outside the gene matches: 12. Germline V gives CDR1 SGDLS, CDR2 YYNGEE. This CDR3 comprises 16 residues. CDR3 amino acids: CASSQGASGGPNTQYF. DNA for the CDR3: TGTGCCAGCAGCCAAGGGGCTAGCGGGGGCCCAAATACGCAGTATTTT.